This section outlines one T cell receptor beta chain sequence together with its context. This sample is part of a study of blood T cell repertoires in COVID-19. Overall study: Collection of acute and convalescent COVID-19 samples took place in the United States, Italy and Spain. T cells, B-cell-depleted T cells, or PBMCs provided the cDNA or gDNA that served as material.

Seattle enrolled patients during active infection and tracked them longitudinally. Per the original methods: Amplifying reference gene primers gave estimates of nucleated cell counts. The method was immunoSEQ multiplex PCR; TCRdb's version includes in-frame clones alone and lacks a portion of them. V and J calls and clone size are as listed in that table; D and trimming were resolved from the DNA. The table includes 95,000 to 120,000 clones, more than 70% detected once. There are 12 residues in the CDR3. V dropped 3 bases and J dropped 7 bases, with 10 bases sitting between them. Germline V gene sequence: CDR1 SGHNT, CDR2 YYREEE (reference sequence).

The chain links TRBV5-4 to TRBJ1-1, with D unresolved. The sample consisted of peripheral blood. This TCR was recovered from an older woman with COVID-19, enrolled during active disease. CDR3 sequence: CASSSPGYEAFF. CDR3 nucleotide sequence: TGTGCCAGCAGCTCACCGGGATATGAAGCTTTCTTT.